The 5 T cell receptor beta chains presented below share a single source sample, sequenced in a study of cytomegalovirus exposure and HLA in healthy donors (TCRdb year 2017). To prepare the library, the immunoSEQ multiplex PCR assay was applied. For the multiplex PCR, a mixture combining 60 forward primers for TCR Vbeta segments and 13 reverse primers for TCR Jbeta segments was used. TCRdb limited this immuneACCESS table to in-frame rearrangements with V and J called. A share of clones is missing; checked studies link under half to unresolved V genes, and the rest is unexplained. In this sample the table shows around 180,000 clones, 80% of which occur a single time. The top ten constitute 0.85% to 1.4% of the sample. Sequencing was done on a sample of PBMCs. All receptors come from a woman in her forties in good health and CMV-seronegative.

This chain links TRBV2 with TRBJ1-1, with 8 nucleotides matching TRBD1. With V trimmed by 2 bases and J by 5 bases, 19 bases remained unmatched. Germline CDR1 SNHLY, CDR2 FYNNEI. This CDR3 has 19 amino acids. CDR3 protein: CASSERGQGGWELTTEAFF. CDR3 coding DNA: TGTGCCAGCAGTGAACGCGGACAGGGAGGGTGGGAGCTGACTACTGAAGCTTTCTTT.

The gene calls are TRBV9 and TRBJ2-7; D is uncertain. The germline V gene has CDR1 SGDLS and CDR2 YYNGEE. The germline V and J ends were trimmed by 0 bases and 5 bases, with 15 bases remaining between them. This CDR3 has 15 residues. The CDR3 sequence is CASSVDPGFSNEQYF. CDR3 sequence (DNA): TGTGCCAGCAGCGTAGACCCGGGTTTTTCCAACGAGCAGTACTTC.

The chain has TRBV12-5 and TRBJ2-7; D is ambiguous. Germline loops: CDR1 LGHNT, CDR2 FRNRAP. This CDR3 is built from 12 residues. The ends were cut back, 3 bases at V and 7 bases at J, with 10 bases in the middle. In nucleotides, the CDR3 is TGTGCTAGTGGTTTCAATCCCAGTGAGCAGTACTTC. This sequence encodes CASGFNPSEQYF.

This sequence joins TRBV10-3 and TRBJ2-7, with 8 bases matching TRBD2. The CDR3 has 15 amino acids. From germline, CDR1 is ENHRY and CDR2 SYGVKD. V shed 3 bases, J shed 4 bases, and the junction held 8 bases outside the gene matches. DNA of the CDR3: TGTGCCATCAGTGAAGGAGGAGCGGGAGTATACGAGCAGTACGTC. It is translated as CAISEGGAGVYEQYV.

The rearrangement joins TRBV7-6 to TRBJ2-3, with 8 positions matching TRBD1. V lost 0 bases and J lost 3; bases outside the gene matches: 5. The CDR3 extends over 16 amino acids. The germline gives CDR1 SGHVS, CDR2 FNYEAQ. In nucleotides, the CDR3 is TGTGCCAGCAGCTTAGCCGTTCAGGGGGCTACAGATACGCAGTATTTT. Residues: CASSLAVQGATDTQYF.